One and the same sample provided the 24 T cell receptor beta chains below, sequenced in a study of T cell responses to AZD1222 COVID-19 vaccine. The method was immunoSEQ multiplex PCR; TCRdb's version includes in-frame clones alone and lacks a portion of them. This sample has roughly 190,000 clones; around 92% occur once, and the top ten carry roughly 1.3%. The sequencing here drew on peripheral blood, taken on day 0 of AZD1222 vaccination. These receptors were obtained from an adult in good health.

The CDR3 region has the DNA TGCGCCAGCAGCCAAGGGGCAGGGGTAAGAGTATGGGGCTACACCTTC. As protein: CASSQGAGVRVWGYTF. V usage is TRBV4-3 and J usage is TRBJ1-2, with TRBD1 as a possible D gene (6 bases). CDR1 and CDR2 from the germline V gene are LGHNA and YSLEER. V lost 1 base and J 8 bases, leaving 20 bases between the germline ends. The CDR3 spans 16 residues.

This chain links TRBV4-3 with TRBJ2-5; D remains ambiguous. V was clipped by 1 base and J by 7 bases, with 16 bases between them. This CDR3 has 15 residues. Germline V gives CDR1 LGHNA, CDR2 YSLEER. CDR3 coding DNA: TGCGCCAGCAGCCAAGCCTTTGATGGGGTCGGGACCCAGTACTTC. It specifies CASSQAFDGVGTQYF.

In DNA, the CDR3 is TGTGCCAGCAGTGAAGCCCCCCGGGGAAGCCAGCCCCAGCATTTT. Encoded protein: CASSEAPRGSQPQHF. The V call is TRBV6-1, the J call TRBJ1-5; D is unclear. The germline V gene has CDR1 MNHNS and CDR2 SASEGT. V dropped 0 bases and J dropped 7 bases, with 13 bases sitting between them. The CDR3 sequence is 15 residues long.

The chain is built from TRBV5-1 and TRBJ1-5; D gene unclear. This CDR3 is built from 15 residues. Trimming cost V 2 bases and J 1 base, with 10 bases left between them. Germline CDR1 reads SGHRS; CDR2 reads YFSETQ. CDR3 coding DNA: TGCGCCAGCAGCTTAACCGATGGCAGCAATCAGCCCCAGCATTTT. This codes for CASSLTDGSNQPQHF.

V is TRBV4-1 and J is TRBJ2-6; no clear D. V gave up 0 bases and J gave up 0 bases, with 9 bases separating them. The CDR3 covers 17 residues. Germline V gene data show CDR1 as MGHRA and CDR2 as YSYEKL. The CDR3 sequence: CASSQEYSRSGANVLTF. CDR3 coding DNA: TGCGCCAGCAGCCAAGAGTACAGTCGCTCTGGGGCCAACGTCCTGACTTTC.

The chain has TRBV9 and TRBJ2-6, with D unresolved. CDR1 and CDR2 from the germline V gene are SGDLS and YYNGEE. V lost 4 bases and J lost 0, with 8 bases in between. The CDR3 is made up of 15 amino acids. CDR3 loop: CASSPARSGANVLTF. CDR3 DNA sequence: TGTGCCAGCAGCCCAGCGCGCTCTGGGGCCAACGTCCTGACTTTC. The whole variable domain, remainder taken from reference TRBV9 and TRBJ2-6, is DSGVTQTPKHLITATGQRVTLRCSPRSGDLSVYWYQQSLDQGLQFLIQYYNGEERAKGNILERFSAQQFPDLHSELNLSSLELGDSALYFCASSPARSGANVLTFGAGSRLTVL.

This clone was seen a handful of times. This rearrangement joins TRBV28 to TRBJ1-1; D is ambiguous. Between the trimmed V and J ends, which lost 6 bases and 3 bases, there was a span of 17 bases. Germline V gene data show CDR1 as MDHEN and CDR2 as SYDVKM. This CDR3 has 15 amino acids. The CDR3 nucleotides read TGTGCCAGCAGCCCGGGAGTTGGAGGAGACACTGAAGCTTTCTTT. Its protein product is CASSPGVGGDTEAFF.

J is TRBJ1-1 and V is TRBV7-2; D gene unclear. The CDR3 extends over 13 amino acids. In germline, CDR1 is SGHTA, CDR2 FQGNSA. Trimming pared 3 bases from V and 8 bases from J, leaving 13 bases between. CDR3 region: CASSFVSASEAFF. The CDR3 DNA is TGTGCCAGCAGCTTTGTAAGTGCGTCCGAAGCTTTCTTT.

This chain connects TRBV6-5 to TRBJ1-2, with 9 nucleotides matching TRBD1. Germline loops: CDR1 MNHEY, CDR2 SVGAGI. V lost 4 bases, J lost 8 bases, and 11 bases stayed unmatched. The length of the CDR3 is 15 residues. CDR3 nucleotides: TGTGCCAGCAGTTTCTCCGGGACAGGGTTGGTCGGCTACACCTTC. It yields the protein CASSFSGTGLVGYTF.

The chain links TRBV5-1 to TRBJ2-6; D is ambiguous. The germline V and J ends were trimmed by 0 bases and 2 bases, with 6 bases remaining between them. Germline V gene data show CDR1 as SGHRS and CDR2 as YFSETQ. The CDR3 length is 15 residues. CDR3 sequence: CASSLATTGANVLTF. DNA for the CDR3: TGCGCCAGCAGCTTGGCGACAACTGGGGCCAACGTCCTGACTTTC.

The chain has TRBV2 and TRBJ1-6, with D unresolved. CDR3 length: 17 residues. The V end lost 6 bases, the J end lost 0 bases, and 15 bases lay between the germline ends. Germline assignment: CDR1 SNHLY and CDR2 FYNNEI. In DNA, the CDR3 is TGTGCCAGCAGGATGGCGCTTTCAAGCTCCTATAATTCACCCCTCCACTTT. This encodes CASRMALSSSYNSPLHF. The full variable domain, in which reference TRBV2 and TRBJ1-6 provide the parts outside the CDR3, is EPEVTQTPSHQVTQMGQEVILRCVPISNHLYFYWYRQILGQKVEFLVSFYNNEISEKSEIFDDQFSVERPDGSNFTLKIRSTKLEDSAMYFCASRMALSSSYNSPLHFGNGTRLTVT.

V gene TRBV18 combines with J gene TRBJ2-7, with TRBD1 identical over 10 bases. After removal of 2 bases from V and 5 bases from J, the junction contained 6 bases not matched to a gene. Germline V gives CDR1 KGHSH, CDR2 LQKENI. The CDR3 is 15 amino acids. The CDR3 loop is CASSPTGTGAHEQYF. Here the CDR3 DNA reads TGTGCCAGCTCACCAACAGGGACAGGGGCCCACGAGCAGTACTTC. Together with reference TRBV18 and TRBJ2-7, the CDR3 gives the full variable domain: NAGVMQNPRHLVRRRGQEARLRCSPMKGHSHVYWYRQLPEEGLKFMVYLQKENIIDESGMPKERFSAEFPKEGPSILRIQQVVRGDSAAYFCASSPTGTGAHEQYFGPGTRLTVT.

The genes are TRBV28 and TRBJ1-4, with no clear D. Germline loops: CDR1 MDHEN, CDR2 SYDVKM. With 2 bases removed from V and 5 bases from J, the gap between germline ends came to 15 bases. The CDR3 sequence is 16 residues long. This CDR3 reads CASSLEGREENEKLFF. CDR3 DNA sequence: TGTGCCAGCAGTTTAGAGGGTCGCGAGGAAAATGAAAAACTGTTTTTT.

V and J are TRBV11-2 and TRBJ2-3; D is unclear. Trimming removed 7 bases from V and 3 bases from J, with 5 bases in between. This CDR3 is built from 11 residues. Germline V lookup: CDR1 SGHAT, CDR2 FQNNGV. The CDR3 DNA sequence: TGTGCCAGCACCCTTACAGATACGCAGTATTTT. Protein product: CASTLTDTQYF.

J is TRBJ1-5 and V is TRBV6-5, with 8 bases lining up with TRBD1. J gave up 2 bases and V 5 bases, and 5 bases lay outside the gene matches. The CDR3 runs to 15 residues. Per the germline V gene, CDR1 is MNHEY and CDR2 is SVGAGI. CDR3 coding DNA: TGTGCCAGCAGTAGGACAGGGTTGGGCAATCAGCCCCAGCATTTT. Amino acids: CASSRTGLGNQPQHF.

The V call is TRBV18, the J call TRBJ2-1; either TRBD1 or TRBD2 may supply D (5 bases each). V dropped 3 bases and J dropped 13 bases, with 13 bases sitting between them. Germline CDR1 reads KGHSH; CDR2 reads LQKENI. CDR3 length equals 12 residues. The CDR3 sequence is CASSPGGGSQFF. The CDR3 DNA reads as TGTGCCAGCTCACCCGGTGGGGGTAGCCAGTTCTTC.

The rearrangement links TRBV5-1 to TRBJ2-2, with D perhaps matching TRBD2 (7 bases). The V and J ends lost 0 bases and 2 bases respectively, with 11 bases between them. Germline CDR1 reads SGHRS; CDR2 reads YFSETQ. This CDR3 has 16 amino acids. In DNA, the CDR3 is TGCGCCAGCAGCTTGGCGGCGGGGGCCAACACCGGGGAGCTGTTTTTT. The encoded protein is CASSLAAGANTGELFF.

DNA for the CDR3: TGTGCCAGTACCCAGACAGGGGAATTTCTTAATGGCTACACCTTC. Translated, it gives CASTQTGEFLNGYTF. The chain uses TRBV19 and TRBJ1-2; 8 nucleotides agree with TRBD1. With V trimmed by 7 bases and J by 6 bases, 13 bases remained unmatched. This CDR3 is built from 15 residues. Germline V gene data show CDR1 as LNHDA and CDR2 as SQIVND (reference sequence).

The chain couples TRBV27 to TRBJ2-1; 8 bases are shared with TRBD2. Trimming removed 8 bases from V and 8 bases from J; junction bases left unmatched: 11. The CDR3 is made up of 14 amino acids. Germline V gives CDR1 MNHEY, CDR2 SMNVEV (reference sequence). The CDR3 region is CASPPRLAIYEQFF. The CDR3 nucleotides read TGTGCCAGCCCTCCCCGACTAGCGATCTATGAGCAGTTCTTC.

The chain recombines TRBV11-2 with TRBJ2-7; TRBD2 matches at 8 bases. Germline V lookup: CDR1 SGHAT, CDR2 FQNNGV. CDR3 length equals 14 residues. With V trimmed by 1 base and J by 1 base, 0 bases remained unmatched. The chain's CDR3 is CASSLGGGSYEQYF. The CDR3 nucleotides are TGTGCCAGCAGCTTAGGCGGGGGGTCCTACGAGCAGTACTTC. The whole variable domain, remainder taken from reference TRBV11-2 and TRBJ2-7, is EAGVAQSPRYKIIEKRQSVAFWCNPISGHATLYWYQQILGQGPKLLIQFQNNGVVDDSQLPKDRFSAERLKGVDSTLKIQPAKLEDSAVYLCASSLGGGSYEQYFGPGTRLTVT.

The V call is TRBV5-1, the J call TRBJ2-7; tentative D call: TRBD2 (5 bases). The CDR3 is 17 residues long. The germline CDR1 and CDR2 sequences are SGHRS and YFSETQ. Trimming pared 0 bases from V and 2 bases from J, leaving 18 bases between. The CDR3 here is CASSLGISGSLTYEQYF. In DNA, the CDR3 is TGCGCCAGCAGCTTGGGAATATCGGGGTCTTTAACCTACGAGCAGTACTTC.

This rearrangement joins TRBV27 to TRBJ1-1; a possible D gene is TRBD1 (5 bases). CDR1 and CDR2 (germline): MNHEY, SMNVEV (reference sequence). V lost 6 bases, J lost 2 bases, and 16 bases lay in between. The CDR3 totals 15 residues. This CDR3 reads CASRKRGLGNTEAFF. The CDR3 DNA reads TGTGCCAGCAGAAAACGGGGCCTGGGTAACACTGAAGCTTTCTTT.

The V and J genes are TRBV18 and TRBJ2-7, with D tentatively TRBD1 (5 bases). CDR1 is KGHSH and CDR2 is LQKENI in the germline V gene. CDR3 size: 14 residues. V was cut by 1 base and J by 2 bases, with 9 bases left in between. The CDR3: CASSPQTATYEQYF. The CDR3 DNA is TGTGCCAGCTCACCACAGACAGCAACCTACGAGCAGTACTTC.

V gene TRBV25-1 combines with J gene TRBJ1-3, with D unclear. CDR1 MGHDK and CDR2 SYGVNS come from the germline V gene. The CDR3 covers 15 residues. Trimming removed 4 bases from V and 0 bases from J, with 10 bases in between. CDR3 sequence (DNA): TGTGCCAGCAGTGTTTCAGGAAACTCTGGAAACACCATATATTTT. Its translation is CASSVSGNSGNTIYF.